A single sample gave rise to the 2 T cell receptor beta chains below, sequenced in a study of T cell repertoires in cytomegalovirus infection. In TCRdb, the reads were re-called with MiXCR into one record per CDR3 protein. The sample yields about 740,000 distinct CDR3 sequences, about 40% seen once. Sequenced: PBMCs. The receptor set was obtained from a human donor in good health (CMV status not recorded). Some clones in this sample may be carry-over from other donors' samples.

The chain is built from TRBV5-1 and TRBJ2-1, with a weak D call TRBD1 (6 bases). The germline V and J ends were trimmed by 7 bases and 4 bases, with 15 bases remaining between them. This CDR3 has 14 amino acids. Germline V lookup: CDR1 SGHRS, CDR2 YFSETQ. The CDR3 is CASVETGLYNEQFF. The CDR3, as DNA: TGCGCCAGCGTTGAAACAGGGCTATACAATGAGCAGTTCTTC.

This clonotype showed up just a few times. The DNA for the CDR3 is TGTGCCAGCAGTAACGGGGCAGGGAACAATGAGCAGTTCTTC. It encodes CASSNGAGNNEQFF. The V call is TRBV6-4, the J call TRBJ2-1; either TRBD1 or TRBD2 may fit D (5 bases each). The CDR3 covers 14 residues. In germline, CDR1 is MRHNA, CDR2 SNTAGT. The germline V and J ends were trimmed by 5 bases and 5 bases, with 13 bases remaining between them.